This T cell receptor beta chain was obtained from a study of monozygotic twins with inflammatory bowel disease. Following a re-call of the 5' RACE reads, TCRdb has one entry per CDR3 protein and lacks DNA. The sample is made up of roughly 100,000 distinct CDR3 sequences, and the top ten hold approximately 2% of it. Sequenced material: blood. The TCR comes from a human donor with ulcerative colitis or Crohn's disease, or a healthy co-twin of an affected twin (not recorded which).

This CDR3 reads CASSLYPAGVSYEQFF. The chain links TRBV5-5 to TRBJ2-1; TCRdb returns TRBD2, unconfirmable since there is no DNA. Per germline, CDR1 SGHKS and CDR2 YYEKEE (reference sequence). The CDR3 length is 16 residues.